This T cell receptor beta chain was sequenced in a study of blood T cell repertoires in COVID-19. Trimming at V came to 5 bases and at J to 8 bases, leaving 5 bases not matched to a gene. CDR1 and CDR2 (germline): LNHDA, SQIVND (reference sequence). The CDR3 is 13 residues long. The assay was immunoSEQ multiplex PCR, and TCRdb's table has in-frame clones only and misses some. Found here are 250,000 to 400,000 clones, almost 90% of them singletons; the top ten hold roughly 2.9%. Sample: peripheral blood. The J gene is TRBJ2-1, the V gene TRBV19; 8 nucleotides agree with TRBD1. The TCR comes from a woman aged 30 to 39 with COVID-19, enrolled during active disease. CDR3 DNA sequence: TGTGCCAGTAGTTCCGGGACAGGACATGAGCAGTTCTTC. It specifies CASSSGTGHEQFF. The full variable domain, in which reference TRBV19 and TRBJ2-1 provide the parts outside the CDR3, is DGGITQSPKYLFRKEGQNVTLSCEQNLNHDAMYWYRQDPGQGLRLIYYSQIVNDFQKGDIAEGYSVSREKKESFPLTVTSAQKNPTAFYLCASSSGTGHEQFFGPGTRLTVL.